This T cell receptor beta chain was sequenced in a study of regulatory T cells in long-lasting Graves disease. This clonotype has at least ten counts. Time point noted: newly diagnosed GD, antithyroid drugs for less than 3 months. RNA isolated from PBMCs was used to make the TCR library. Per American Thyroid Association guidelines, Graves' disease was diagnosed. A blood draw put around 9.3 milliliters of peripheral blood into EDTA tubes. Arm-PCR of CDR3 regions and iRepertoire HTBI primers were the basis on which TCR beta libraries were built. From the multiplex PCR reads, TCRdb called clonotypes with MiXCR, one entry per CDR3 protein. The data show more than 450,000 distinct CDR3 sequences, roughly 16% seen once. In addition, the sample was reused for a study of T cells in Graves' hyperthyroidism and ophthalmopathy. That paper adds: Uncontrolled infection, other autoimmune disease, pregnancy or lactation disqualified patients from enrolment. Most expanded thyroid clonotypes above 0.001 recurred in blood.

The receptor comes from a man in his forties with Graves disease. The sequenced sample was peripheral blood mononuclear cells (PBMCs), obtained at new diagnosis, from a patient treated with antithyroid drugs.

This chain's CDR3 is CASSRDPPGPDHPTQYF. CDR3 DNA: TGCGCCAGCAGCCGAGACCCGCCGGGACCAGACCACCCTACGCAGTATTTT. The chain links TRBV5-1 to TRBJ2-3; perhaps D is TRBD1 or TRBD2 (5 bases each). The CDR3 spans 17 residues. V gave up 4 bases and J gave up 8 bases, with 26 bases separating them. The germline gives CDR1 SGHRS, CDR2 YFSETQ.